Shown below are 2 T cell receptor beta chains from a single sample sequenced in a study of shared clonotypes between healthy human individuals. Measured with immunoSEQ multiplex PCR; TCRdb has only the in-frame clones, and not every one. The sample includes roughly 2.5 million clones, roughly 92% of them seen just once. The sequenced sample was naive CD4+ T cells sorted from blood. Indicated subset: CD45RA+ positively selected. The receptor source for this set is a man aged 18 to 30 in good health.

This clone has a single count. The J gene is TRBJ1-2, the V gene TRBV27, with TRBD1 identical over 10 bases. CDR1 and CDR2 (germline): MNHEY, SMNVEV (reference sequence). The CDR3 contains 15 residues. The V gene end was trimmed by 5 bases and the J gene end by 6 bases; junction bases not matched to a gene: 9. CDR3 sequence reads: CASSPTGGSLNGYTF. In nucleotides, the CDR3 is TGTGCCAGCAGTCCGACAGGGGGCTCCCTTAATGGCTACACCTTC.

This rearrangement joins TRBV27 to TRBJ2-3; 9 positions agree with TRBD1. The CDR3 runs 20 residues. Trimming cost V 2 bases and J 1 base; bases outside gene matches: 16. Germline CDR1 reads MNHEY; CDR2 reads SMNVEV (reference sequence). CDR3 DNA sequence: TGTGCCAGCAGTTTACGGGGGAGTTGGGGGACAGGGCTCGGCACAGATACGCAGTATTTT. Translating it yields CASSLRGSWGTGLGTDTQYF.